The 14 T cell receptor beta chains below come from one sample, sequenced in a study of CD8 T cells in ankylosing spondylitis. MiXCR was run by TCRdb on the 5' RACE reads, yielding one entry per CDR3 protein. The repertoire holds around 150,000 distinct CDR3 sequences, with 6% to 8% as singletons. Source material: blood, either unsorted or a sorted T cell fraction (not recorded which). The receptor set was obtained from a female donor with ankylosing spondylitis or in good health (not recorded which).

This clonotype has a count of ten or more. The chain uses TRBV4-1 and TRBJ1-1; D is possibly TRBD1 (5 bases). Trimming pared 0 bases from V and 13 bases from J, leaving 18 bases between. Germline CDR1 is MGHRA and CDR2 is YSYEKL. The CDR3 length is 14 residues. The CDR3 DNA follows: TGCGCCAGCAGCCAAGATGCAGGGCAGAGGTTCGTTTTCTTT. It translates to CASSQDAGQRFVFF.

This clonotype was seen repeatedly, ten times or more. The chain links TRBV5-1 to TRBJ1-4; D is perhaps TRBD1 (5 bases). This CDR3 is 15 amino acids long. In germline, CDR1 is SGHRS, CDR2 YFSETQ. V lost 4 bases and J lost 0, with 10 bases in between. In nucleotides, the CDR3 is TGCGCCAGCAGCGCCGCAGGGTCAACTAATGAAAAACTGTTTTTT. Translation: CASSAAGSTNEKLFF.

This clonotype came up many times. This chain joins TRBV3-1 and TRBJ1-4; TRBD1 aligns across 7 bases. The length of the CDR3 is 15 residues. With V trimmed by 5 bases and J by 5 bases, 8 bases remained unmatched. CDR1 is LGHDT, CDR2 YNNKEL, per germline (reference sequence). The CDR3 DNA is TGTGCCAGCAGCGCCGGGACAGCCCCAAATGAAAAACTGTTTTTT. Translation: CASSAGTAPNEKLFF.

This clonotype was found many times. The chain couples TRBV28 to TRBJ1-5, with unresolved D. The CDR3 extends over 12 amino acids. Germline lookup yields CDR1 MDHEN and CDR2 SYDVKM. Between the trimmed V and J ends, which lost 8 bases and 7 bases, there was a span of 12 bases. This CDR3 reads CASQIQAQPQHF. The DNA for the CDR3 is TGTGCCAGCCAAATACAAGCCCAGCCCCAGCATTTT.

A few counts support this clonotype. The chain joins TRBV5-5 to TRBJ1-1, with no clear D. Trimming cost V 4 bases and J 1 base, with 17 bases left between them. The V gene's germline CDR1 is SGHKS and CDR2 YYEKEE (reference sequence). CDR3 length equals 16 residues. For the CDR3, the DNA is TGTGCCAGCAGCATCTCGGGTGGGATTGGGAACACTGAAGCTTTCTTT. Protein: CASSISGGIGNTEAFF.

The sample holds many counts of this clonotype. The chain uses TRBV27 and TRBJ2-1; the match to TRBD2 covers 8 bases. The CDR3 spans 14 residues. Germline V gene lookup returns CDR1 MNHEY and CDR2 SMNVEV (reference sequence). With 0 bases clipped from V and 8 bases from J, the junction kept 3 bases outside the gene matches. CDR3 nucleotide sequence: TGTGCCAGCAGTTTATCGTATAGCGGGGATGAGCAGTTCTTC. Its protein is CASSLSYSGDEQFF.

This clonotype was recorded at least ten times. The rearrangement uses TRBV7-2 and TRBJ1-1, with TRBD1 as a possible D gene (6 bases). This CDR3 region has 15 residues. Germline values: CDR1 SGHTA, CDR2 FQGNSA. V was clipped by 3 bases and J by 4 bases, with 15 bases between them. CDR3 loop: CASSFPWGGTTEAFF. The CDR3 DNA reads as TGTGCCAGCAGCTTCCCTTGGGGGGGCACCACTGAAGCTTTCTTT.

This clonotype occurred many times. The rearrangement links TRBV18 to TRBJ1-1, with no clear D. The germline V and J ends were trimmed by 6 bases and 1 base, with 12 bases remaining between them. Germline CDR1 reads KGHSH; CDR2 reads LQKENI. This CDR3 contains 14 residues. CDR3 amino acids: CASSPLRANTEAFF. The CDR3 nucleotides read TGTGCCAGCTCCCCCTTGCGAGCGAACACTGAAGCTTTCTTT.

In this sample, this clonotype turned up many times. This chain connects TRBV5-1 to TRBJ2-4, with a possible D match to TRBD1 (6 bases). V was clipped by 2 bases and J by 1 base, with 16 bases between them. The V gene's germline CDR1 is SGHRS and CDR2 YFSETQ. CDR3 length: 17 amino acids. CDR3 loop: CASSLTTGFVAKNIQYF. For the CDR3, the DNA is TGCGCCAGCAGCTTAACTACAGGGTTTGTGGCCAAAAACATTCAGTACTTC.

This clonotype was counted many times. This chain uses TRBV24-1 with TRBJ1-2; D call uncertain. Germline V gene lookup returns CDR1 KGHDR and CDR2 SFDVKD. V gave up 0 bases and J gave up 8 bases, with 6 bases separating them. The CDR3 has 12 residues. DNA of the CDR3: TGTGCCACCAGTGATTTGACACAAGGCTACACCTTC. Amino acids: CATSDLTQGYTF.

This clonotype has ten or more counts. This chain connects TRBV10-3 to TRBJ2-1; TRBD2 agrees at 8 bases. The ends lost 7 bases at V and 12 bases at J; junction bases unmatched: 11. The CDR3 sequence is 13 residues long. Germline CDR1 and CDR2: ENHRY and SYGVKD. The CDR3, as DNA: TGTGCCATCAAGGATCGGGAGGGAGGCGGGCAGTTCTTC. Its protein product is CAIKDREGGGQFF.

This clonotype appeared many times. The chain has TRBV3-1 and TRBJ2-3, with 10 bases lining up with TRBD2. This CDR3 has 15 amino acids. The V segment lost 2 bases and the J segment 12 bases; nucleotides outside the gene matches: 11. The germline V gene has CDR1 LGHDT and CDR2 YNNKEL (reference sequence). DNA of the CDR3: TGTGCCAGCAGCCAACGGACTAGCGGAGGGTCGGTACAGTATTTT. Protein sequence: CASSQRTSGGSVQYF.

The table lists this clonotype with many counts. The chain combines TRBV12-3 or TRBV12-4 with TRBJ2-1, with 12 bases that match TRBD2. The CDR3 consists of 16 residues. V shed 2 bases and J 6 bases; nucleotides not matched to a gene: 5. For the CDR3, the DNA is TGTGCCAGCAGTTTACCCCTAGCGGGGGGGACCAATGAGCAGTTCTTC. Protein: CASSLPLAGGTNEQFF.

There are many counts of this clonotype. The chain carries TRBV3-1 and TRBJ1-4; D is perhaps TRBD1 (6 bases). Per germline, CDR1 LGHDT and CDR2 YNNKEL (reference sequence). Trimming removed 2 bases at V and 12 bases at J, with 16 bases between. CDR3 length: 14 amino acids. Here the CDR3 DNA reads TGTGCCAGCAGCCAAACGACAGGTCCTGGGGAACTGTTTTTT. This translates into CASSQTTGPGELFF.